This TCR beta chain was profiled in a study of T-cell memory formation after mild COVID-19. Study background: TCR clusters mostly belonged to single donors. The study, taken as a whole, reports: CD4/CD8 balance held among clones contracting day 15 to 85, and later expanders leaned CD4+.

The CDR3 is 14 residues long. Per germline, CDR1 KGHDR and CDR2 SFDVKD. Trimming removed 3 bases from V and 8 bases from J; junction bases left unmatched: 7. A 5'RACE reaction primed in the constant segment made cDNA libraries of TCR alpha and TCR beta, and these carried sample barcodes and UMIs. MiXCR was run by TCRdb on the 5' RACE reads, yielding one entry per CDR3 protein. The top ten hold around two fifths of the sample, which has approximately 89,000 distinct CDR3 sequences, more than 10% seen once. As concerns this clonotype: Its antigen is still unknown.

The sample comprised PBMCs or a T cell subset sorted from them (not recorded which). This sequence joins TRBV24-1 and TRBJ2-3; 7 bases are a match to TRBD2. The TCR was taken from a man aged 18 to 30 who had mild COVID-19 (a few samples of this study predate the infection). Cell type and time point are not known. CDR3: CATSDARDYFTQYF. The CDR3 nucleotides are TGTGCCACCAGTGATGCCCGGGACTACTTTACGCAGTATTTT.